Listed below are T cell receptor beta chains from one sample, sequenced in a study of control samples from healthy donors and cancer patients. Clones were read by immunoSEQ multiplex PCR, and TCRdb kept only the in-frame ones, dropping some. The sample contains about 80,000 clones, 84% of which appear only once. The sample comprised PBMCs. Source of these receptors: a man in his 60s with head and neck cancer. Each CDR3 is given with its conserved first and last residue. Fields, in order: J gene, D gene, V gene, clone size, CDR3 DNA, CDR3 protein. A D gene is named only where the DNA matches it firmly. Size is omitted from some rows. Given values are once, few, many or a class for expanded clones.

TRBJ2-1,TRBD1,TRBV29-1,NA,TGCAGCGAGTATTCAGGGGGCTCGGAGTTCTTC,CSEYSGGSEFF
TRBJ2-5,TRBD1,TRBV20-1,once,TGCAGTGCTAGTAATACAGGGGTAGAGACCCAGTACTTC,CSASNTGVETQYF
TRBJ2-5,NA,TRBV7-8,NA,TGTGCCAGCAGCTCCCCTGGACCCCCGAGGGAGACCCAGTACTTC,CASSSPGPPRETQYF
TRBJ1-2,TRBD1,TRBV29-1,few,TGCAGCGTTGAGGGACAGGGGGCTTCTGGCTACACCTTC,CSVEGQGASGYTF
TRBJ2-2,NA,TRBV12-3/TRBV12-4,NA,TGTGCCAGCAGAATAAACACCGGGGAGCTGTTTTTT,CASRINTGELFF
TRBJ2-7,TRBD2,TRBV5-5,once,TGTGCCAGCAGAGGGGGGACTAGCGTTTCCTACGAGCAGTACTTC,CASRGGTSVSYEQYF
TRBJ2-7,TRBD2,TRBV11-2,NA,TGTGCCAGCAGCTTTTTGAGACTAGCGGGAGGGGGGAACGAGCAGTACTTC,CASSFLRLAGGGNEQYF
TRBJ1-1,NA,TRBV10-3,NA,TGTGCCATCAGCCCCGGGACGGCGAACACTGAAGCTTTCTTT,CAISPGTANTEAFF
TRBJ1-2,NA,TRBV21-1,NA,TGTGCCAGCAGCAAAGAGGGCCTTCCGGAGACCCGAATTATGAGGGGAGACTATGGCTACACCTTC,CASSKEGLPETRIMRGDYGYTF
TRBJ1-2,TRBD1,TRBV6-5,few,TGTGCCAGCAGGTTGGACAGGGTAGATGGCTACACCTTC,CASRLDRVDGYTF
TRBJ2-5,NA,TRBV7-9,NA,TGTGCCAGCAGCCCCCCCGCAGGGGAGACCCAGTACTTC,CASSPPAGETQYF
TRBJ2-5,TRBD2,TRBV5-5,NA,TGTGCCGTGAAGAGGGGAGGGACGGAAGAGACCCAGTACTTC,CAVKRGGTEETQYF
TRBJ1-2,NA,TRBV13,medium-sized,TGTGCCAGCAGCCCCCCCGGTGGGGGTGGCTACACCTTC,CASSPPGGGGYTF
TRBJ1-5,TRBD1,TRBV30,NA,TGTGCCTGGAGTGGCCCCCGGACAGGGGTTTCTAATCAGCCCCAGCATTTT,CAWSGPRTGVSNQPQHF
TRBJ1-3,TRBD1,TRBV5-4,NA,TGTGCCAGCAGCCCCGGACAGGGGAGGTTATCTGGAAACACCATATATTTT,CASSPGQGRLSGNTIYF
TRBJ2-1,NA,TRBV7-6,NA,TGTGCCAGCAGCTTAAGGGGGACTACCTACAATGAGCAGTTCTTC,CASSLRGTTYNEQFF
TRBJ2-3,NA,TRBV2,once,TGTGCCAGCAGTGAGCAGGGCTTCACAGATACGCAGTATTTT,CASSEQGFTDTQYF
TRBJ2-2,TRBD1,TRBV7-8,NA,TGTGCCAGCCGCAGCCGGACAGGGGGTAACACCGGGGAGCTGTTTTTT,CASRSRTGGNTGELFF
TRBJ1-1,NA,TRBV6-5,NA,TGTGCCAGCAGTTACTACAGGGAGGGCAGTGAAGCTTTCTTT,CASSYYREGSEAFF
TRBJ2-7,TRBD1,TRBV11-2,NA,TGTGCCAGCAGCCCGAGAGGACAGGGCTCCTACGAGCAGTACTTC,CASSPRGQGSYEQYF
TRBJ2-2,TRBD2,TRBV28,NA,TGTGCCAGCAGTCGGGAGGGACATTACACCGGGGAGCTGTTTTTT,CASSREGHYTGELFF
TRBJ2-1,TRBD2,TRBV4-1,few,TGCGCCAGCAGCCAAGGGGGAGGGAGCAATGAGCAGTTCTTC,CASSQGGGSNEQFF
TRBJ2-1,TRBD2,TRBV7-6,NA,TGTGCCAGCAGCCCCTTTTGGGCGGGAGATCTGTTCTTC,CASSPFWAGDLFF
TRBJ2-5,TRBD1,TRBV7-7,once,TGTGCCAGCAGCGCCTCGACAGGGTGGACCCAGTACTTC,CASSASTGWTQYF
TRBJ2-1,TRBD2,TRBV6-5,NA,TGTGCCACCAAGGCGGGACTAGCTACCAATGAGCAGTTCTTC,CATKAGLATNEQFF
TRBJ2-2,NA,TRBV2,NA,TGTGCCAGCAGCCCGGACAGTGCCGCCGGGGAGCTGTTTTTT,CASSPDSAAGELFF
TRBJ2-2,NA,TRBV15,NA,TGTGCCACCAGCAGAGATCTGCACACCGGGGAGCTGTTTTTT,CATSRDLHTGELFF
TRBJ2-1,NA,TRBV4-2,NA,TGTGCCAGCAGCCAAGATCTGGCGGGTGGGAAGTTCTTC,CASSQDLAGGKFF
TRBJ2-7,TRBD1,TRBV19,NA,TGTGCCAGTAGTATGCTCGGGACAGATTCCTACGAGCAGTACTTC,CASSMLGTDSYEQYF
TRBJ1-5,NA,TRBV4-1,NA,TGCGCCAGCAGCCAAGAAGGCATGGTGCCTGGGCCCCAGCATTTT,CASSQEGMVPGPQHF
TRBJ2-1,NA,TRBV5-1,NA,TGCGCCAGCAGCCCCTTGGGGGGCAATGAGCAGTTCTTC,CASSPLGGNEQFF
TRBJ1-2,NA,TRBV28,NA,TGTGCCAGCAGTCAAACAGGCTATGGCTACACCTTC,CASSQTGYGYTF
TRBJ2-6,NA,TRBV5-6,NA,TGTGCCAGCACGAAGTGGGGCGCTGAGGCCAACGTCCTGACTTTC,CASTKWGAEANVLTF
TRBJ2-2,NA,TRBV7-9,NA,TGTGCCAGCAGCCCAAACGTCGACAGTATCTACACCGGGGAGCTGTTTTTT,CASSPNVDSIYTGELFF
TRBJ2-2,NA,TRBV11-3,NA,TGTGCCAGCAGCTTAGGTGGAGGGAGATTGGCCGGGGAGCTGTTTTTT,CASSLGGGRLAGELFF
TRBJ2-3,TRBD2,TRBV6-2/TRBV6-3,NA,TGTGCCAGCAGTTACTCGCGACTAGCCCCCAACACAGATACGCAGTATTTT,CASSYSRLAPNTDTQYF
TRBJ2-3,NA,TRBV28,NA,TGTGCCAGCAGGATGAACGGGGCGAACACAGATACGCAGTATTTT,CASRMNGANTDTQYF
TRBJ1-1,TRBD1,TRBV30,NA,TGTGCCTGGGACAGGGCTCGGGGGAACACTGAAGCTTTCTTT,CAWDRARGNTEAFF